This is a list of T cell receptor beta chains from one sample in a study of blood T cell repertoires in COVID-19. The method was immunoSEQ multiplex PCR; TCRdb's version includes in-frame clones alone and lacks a portion of them. The sample comprises roughly 140,000 clones, around 85% of which are singletons, and less than 3.5% rests with the top ten. Sequencing input: peripheral blood. These receptors were collected from a man in his 70s with acute or convalescent COVID-19. CDR3s include the opening cysteine and the closing phenylalanine or tryptophan. Fields, in order: D gene, J gene, clone size, V gene, CDR3 DNA, CDR3 protein. D genes are given only for firm matches. Some rows mark clone size as missing; the rest say once, few, many or name a class of expanded clone.

d_call: TRBD2
j_call: TRBJ2-2
clone_size: -
v_call: TRBV5-1
cdr3_nt: TGCGCCAGCAGCTCGATAGCGGGAGGAACCGGGGAGCTGTTTTTT
cdr3_aa: CASSSIAGGTGELFF

d_call: -
j_call: TRBJ2-7
clone_size: -
v_call: TRBV7-3
cdr3_nt: TGTGCCAGCAGCTTAGGCGGCCGGGAACCTCCCTACGAGCAGTACTTC
cdr3_aa: CASSLGGREPPYEQYF

d_call: -
j_call: TRBJ1-2
clone_size: few
v_call: TRBV19
cdr3_nt: TGTGCCAGTAGTACCAACAGGGAGCTCAGGTTTGGCTACACCTTC
cdr3_aa: CASSTNRELRFGYTF

d_call: -
j_call: TRBJ2-7
clone_size: -
v_call: TRBV10-3
cdr3_nt: TGTGCCATCAGTGAATCGGGGGTCGAGCAGTACTTC
cdr3_aa: CAISESGVEQYF

d_call: -
j_call: TRBJ2-3
clone_size: -
v_call: TRBV2
cdr3_nt: TGTGCCAGCAGTGAGTTGACTAGCACAGATACGCAGTATTTT
cdr3_aa: CASSELTSTDTQYF

d_call: -
j_call: TRBJ1-5
clone_size: -
v_call: TRBV19
cdr3_nt: TGTGCCAGTAGTATAGTGGGGAGGGGAGGCAATCAGCCCCAGCATTTT
cdr3_aa: CASSIVGRGGNQPQHF

d_call: TRBD1
j_call: TRBJ2-1
clone_size: -
v_call: TRBV6-5
cdr3_nt: TGTGCCAGTGCCCGGGACAGGGATAGGAATGAGCAGTTCTTC
cdr3_aa: CASARDRDRNEQFF

d_call: -
j_call: TRBJ2-2
clone_size: -
v_call: TRBV6-5
cdr3_nt: TGTGCCAGCAGTTACTCACAGGGTATCGGGGAGCTGTTTTTT
cdr3_aa: CASSYSQGIGELFF

d_call: TRBD1
j_call: TRBJ2-2
clone_size: -
v_call: TRBV9
cdr3_nt: TGTGCCAGCAGCGCCCGTATGACAGGGCCCACCGGGGAGCTGTTTTTT
cdr3_aa: CASSARMTGPTGELFF

d_call: TRBD1
j_call: TRBJ2-2
clone_size: -
v_call: TRBV28
cdr3_nt: TGTGCCAGCAGTTTATCCTTACAGGGGGTTTACACCGGGGAGCTGTTTTTT
cdr3_aa: CASSLSLQGVYTGELFF

d_call: TRBD2
j_call: TRBJ2-7
clone_size: -
v_call: TRBV5-6
cdr3_nt: TGTGCCAGCAGCCCCGGCGGGAGGGTCCCCTACGAGCAGTACTTC
cdr3_aa: CASSPGGRVPYEQYF

d_call: TRBD1
j_call: TRBJ1-2
clone_size: -
v_call: TRBV18
cdr3_nt: TGTGCCAGCTCACCTGGGACAGAAGCTAACTATGGCTACACCTTC
cdr3_aa: CASSPGTEANYGYTF

d_call: TRBD2
j_call: TRBJ2-7
clone_size: -
v_call: TRBV5-1
cdr3_nt: TGCGCCAGCAACTTGGGACTACCTAACTCCTACGAGCAGTACTTC
cdr3_aa: CASNLGLPNSYEQYF

d_call: TRBD2
j_call: TRBJ2-4
clone_size: -
v_call: TRBV14
cdr3_nt: TGTGCCAGCGGACTAGCCGGGTCATTCATTCAGTACTTC
cdr3_aa: CASGLAGSFIQYF

d_call: TRBD2
j_call: TRBJ2-7
clone_size: -
v_call: TRBV5-1
cdr3_nt: TGCGCCAGCAGCAGTAGCGGGAGCTCCTACGAGCAGTACTTC
cdr3_aa: CASSSSGSSYEQYF

d_call: TRBD1
j_call: TRBJ1-1
clone_size: once
v_call: TRBV5-5
cdr3_nt: TGTGCCAGCAGCTTGCTAGGGGGCAGCGCTGAAGCTTTCTTT
cdr3_aa: CASSLLGGSAEAFF

d_call: TRBD1
j_call: TRBJ2-7
clone_size: -
v_call: TRBV5-6
cdr3_nt: TGTGCCAGCAGCTTAGGACCAGGGGGCGCGAGCTACGAGCAGTACTTC
cdr3_aa: CASSLGPGGASYEQYF

d_call: -
j_call: TRBJ2-5
clone_size: -
v_call: TRBV2
cdr3_nt: TGTGCCAGCAGTGGGAGTACAGGGGAGACCCAGTACTTC
cdr3_aa: CASSGSTGETQYF

d_call: TRBD1
j_call: TRBJ2-6
clone_size: -
v_call: TRBV24-1
cdr3_nt: TGTGCCACCAGTGACCCGGACAGGGGAGGGGCCAACGTCCTGACTTTC
cdr3_aa: CATSDPDRGGANVLTF

d_call: -
j_call: TRBJ2-1
clone_size: -
v_call: TRBV10-3
cdr3_nt: TGTGCCATCCTAGGAGGGAATGAGCAGTTCTTC
cdr3_aa: CAILGGNEQFF

d_call: TRBD1
j_call: TRBJ2-1
clone_size: -
v_call: TRBV5-1
cdr3_nt: TGCGCCAGCAGCTTGGCACGGGACAGGGGGAGCGGTGAGCAGTTCTTC
cdr3_aa: CASSLARDRGSGEQFF

d_call: TRBD1
j_call: TRBJ1-2
clone_size: -
v_call: TRBV4-2
cdr3_nt: TGTGCCAGCAGCCAAGATACGGGACAGGGGAACTATGGCTACACCTTC
cdr3_aa: CASSQDTGQGNYGYTF